This TCR beta chain was found in a study of blood T cells in healthy people across ages. Study findings and constraints: As age increased, TCR beta diversity per million T cells fell in a roughly linear fashion.

Concerning this clonotype: Its target is unknown.

Using a J-beta primer mix together with a sample-barcoded 5' primer, a second PCR was run for about 6 to 11 cycles. Researchers report that a template-switch adaptor with 12 random nucleotides tagged each cDNA molecule. TCRdb reprocessed the 5' RACE reads via MiXCR and lists one record per CDR3 protein. The sample has 800,000 to 900,000 distinct CDR3 sequences; about 62% are singletons. This CDR3 spans 16 amino acids. The V gene lost 2 bases and the J gene lost 2 bases, with 15 bases spanning the gap. Germline CDR1 SGDLS, CDR2 YYNGEE. The receptor was isolated from a man aged 25-40 years in good health. The sequenced sample was blood. The chain uses TRBV9 and TRBJ2-3, with D tentatively TRBD2 (7 bases). The CDR3 region is CASSVSHGGPTDTQYF. CDR3 coding DNA: TGTGCCAGCAGCGTCTCTCACGGGGGGCCCACAGATACGCAGTATTTT.